This TCR beta chain was sequenced in a study of T-cell reconstitution after alpha-beta-depleted transplantation in children. The CDR3 runs to 18 residues. Unmatched junction bases numbered 12, after V lost 3 bases and J lost 1 base. Germline values: CDR1 DFQATT, CDR2 SNEGSKA (reference sequence). The authors prepared the TCRbeta library with unique molecular identifiers. TCRdb reanalysed the PCR reads using MiXCR and keeps one entry per CDR3 protein. This table has 80,000 to 95,000 distinct CDR3 sequences, 7% to 9% appearing once. This TCR was sampled from a human donor who donated a stem cell graft to a child with congenital amegakaryocytic thrombocytopenia. This sequence joins TRBV20-1 and TRBJ2-3, with 11 bases lining up with TRBD2. The sequencing here drew on PBMCs from the stem cell graft donor, taken from the stem cell graft. As DNA, the CDR3 is TGCAGTGCTAGCGGGACTAGCGGAAACCTAGATGGCACAGATACGCAGTATTTT. Translating gives CSASGTSGNLDGTDTQYF.